These 4 T cell receptor beta chains were sequenced from one sample in a study of identical twins' blood T cells. TCRdb recomputed calls from the 5' RACE reads with MiXCR, one row per CDR3 protein. This table has a few hundred thousand distinct CDR3 sequences, roughly 31% appearing once. Material: PBMCs. The receptors come from a woman aged 18 to 55 in good health.

This clonotype was seen a handful of times. The V and J genes are TRBV9 and TRBJ2-1; 8 bases agree with TRBD1. Per germline, CDR1 SGDLS and CDR2 YYNGEE. This CDR3 spans 15 amino acids. With V trimmed by 0 bases and J by 8 bases, 7 bases remained unmatched. The CDR3 loop reads CASSVDYRGSDEQFF. The CDR3 DNA is TGTGCCAGCAGCGTAGACTACAGGGGGAGTGATGAGCAGTTCTTC.

The chain joins TRBV10-3 to TRBJ2-1, with TRBD2 as a possible D gene (6 bases). The ends were cut back, 5 bases at V and 2 bases at J, with 13 bases in the middle. CDR1 is ENHRY and CDR2 is SYGVKD in the germline V gene. This CDR3 comprises 15 residues. CDR3 sequence reads: CAISPGGETYNEQFF. The CDR3 nucleotides are TGTGCCATCAGTCCCGGCGGGGAAACCTACAATGAGCAGTTCTTC.

The CDR3 is CASSRKGTGNTEAFF. For the CDR3, the DNA is TGTGCCAGCTCACGCAAAGGGACAGGGAACACTGAAGCTTTCTTT. V usage is TRBV18 and J usage is TRBJ1-1; 8 positions match TRBD1. J was trimmed by 1 base and V by 4 bases; bases with no gene match: 5. The CDR3 is 15 amino acids. The germline CDR1 and CDR2 sequences are KGHSH and LQKENI. Full variable domain (outside the CDR3, taken from reference TRBV18 and TRBJ1-1): NAGVMQNPRHLVRRRGQEARLRCSPMKGHSHVYWYRQLPEEGLKFMVYLQKENIIDESGMPKERFSAEFPKEGPSILRIQQVVRGDSAAYFCASSRKGTGNTEAFFGQGTRLTVV.

Remarks on this clonotype: A much larger clone sits a single nucleotide away, making a read error possible. The chain uses TRBV10-3 and TRBJ1-1; D is perhaps TRBD1 (5 bases). Looked up from germline, CDR1 is ENHRY and CDR2 is SYGVKD. Deletions cut 6 bases from V and 4 bases from J, with 21 bases between. The CDR3 loop spans 16 amino acids. The CDR3 sequence: CAISRQRGVGATEAFF. CDR3 coding DNA: TGTGCCATCAGCCGACAGAGGGGTGTTGGTGCCACTGAAGCTTTCTTT.